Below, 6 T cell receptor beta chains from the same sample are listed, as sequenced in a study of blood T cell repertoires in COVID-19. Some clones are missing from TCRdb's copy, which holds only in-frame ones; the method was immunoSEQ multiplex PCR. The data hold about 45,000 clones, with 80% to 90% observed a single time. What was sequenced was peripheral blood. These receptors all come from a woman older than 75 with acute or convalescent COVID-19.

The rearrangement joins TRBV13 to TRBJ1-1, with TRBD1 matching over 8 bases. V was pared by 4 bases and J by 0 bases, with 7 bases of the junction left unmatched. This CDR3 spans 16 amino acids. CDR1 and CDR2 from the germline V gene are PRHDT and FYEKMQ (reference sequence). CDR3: CASSSRQGRLNTEAFF. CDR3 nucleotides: TGTGCCAGCAGCTCCCGACAGGGGAGGTTGAACACTGAAGCTTTCTTT.

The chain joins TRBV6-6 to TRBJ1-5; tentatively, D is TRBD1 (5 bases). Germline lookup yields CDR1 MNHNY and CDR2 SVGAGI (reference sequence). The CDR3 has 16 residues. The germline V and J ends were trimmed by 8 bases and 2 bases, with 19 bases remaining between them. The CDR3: CASCQSGARGNQPQHF. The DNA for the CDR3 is TGTGCCAGCTGCCAAAGTGGGGCGCGAGGCAATCAGCCCCAGCATTTT.

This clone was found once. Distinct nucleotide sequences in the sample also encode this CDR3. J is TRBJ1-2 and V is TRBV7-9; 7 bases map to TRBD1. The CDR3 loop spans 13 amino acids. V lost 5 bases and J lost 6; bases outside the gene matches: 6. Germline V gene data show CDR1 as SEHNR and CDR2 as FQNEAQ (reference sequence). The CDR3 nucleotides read TGTGCCAGCAGCCTCGGACAGGAGGATGGCTACACCTTC. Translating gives CASSLGQEDGYTF.

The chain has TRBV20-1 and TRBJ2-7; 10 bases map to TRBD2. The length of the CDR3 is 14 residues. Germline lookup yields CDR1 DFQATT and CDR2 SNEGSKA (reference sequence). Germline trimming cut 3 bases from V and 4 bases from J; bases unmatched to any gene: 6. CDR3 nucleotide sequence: TGCAGTGCTAGTCACCAGCGGGGGGGGTACGAGCAGTACTTC. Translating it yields CSASHQRGGYEQYF.

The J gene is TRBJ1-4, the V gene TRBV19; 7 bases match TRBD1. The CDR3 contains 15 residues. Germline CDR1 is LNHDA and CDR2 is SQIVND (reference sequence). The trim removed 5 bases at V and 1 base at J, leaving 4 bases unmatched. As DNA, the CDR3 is TGTGCCAGTAGTGACTACAGGGGAACTAATGAAAAACTGTTTTTT. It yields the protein CASSDYRGTNEKLFF.

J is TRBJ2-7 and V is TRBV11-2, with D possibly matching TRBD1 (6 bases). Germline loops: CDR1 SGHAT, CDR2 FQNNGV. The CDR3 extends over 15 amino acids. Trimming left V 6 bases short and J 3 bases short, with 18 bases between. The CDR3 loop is CASRGPGDPGYEQYF. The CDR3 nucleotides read TGTGCCAGCAGGGGGCCAGGGGACCCTGGCTACGAGCAGTACTTC.